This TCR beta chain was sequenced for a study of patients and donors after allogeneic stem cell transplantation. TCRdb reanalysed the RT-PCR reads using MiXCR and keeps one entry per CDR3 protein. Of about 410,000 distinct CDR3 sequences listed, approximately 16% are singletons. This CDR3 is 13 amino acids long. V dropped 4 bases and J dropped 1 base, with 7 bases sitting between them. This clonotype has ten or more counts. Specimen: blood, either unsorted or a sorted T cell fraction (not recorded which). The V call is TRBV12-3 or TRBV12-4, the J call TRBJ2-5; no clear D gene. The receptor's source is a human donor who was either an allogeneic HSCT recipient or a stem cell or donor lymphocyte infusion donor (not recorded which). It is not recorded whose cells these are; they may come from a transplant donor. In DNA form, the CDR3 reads TGTGCCAGCAGTTCACGCCTCCAAGAGACCCAGTACTTC. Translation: CASSSRLQETQYF.